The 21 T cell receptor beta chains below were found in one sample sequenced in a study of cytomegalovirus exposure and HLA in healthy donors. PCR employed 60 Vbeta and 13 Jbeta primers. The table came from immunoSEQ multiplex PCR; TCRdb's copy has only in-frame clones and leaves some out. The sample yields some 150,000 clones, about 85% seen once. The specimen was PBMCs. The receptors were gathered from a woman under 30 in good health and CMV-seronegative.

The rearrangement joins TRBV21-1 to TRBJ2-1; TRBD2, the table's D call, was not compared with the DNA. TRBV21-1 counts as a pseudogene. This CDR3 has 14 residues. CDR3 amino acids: CASSKSGGSDEQFF. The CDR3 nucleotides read TGTGCCAGCAGCAAAAGCGGGGGCAGCGATGAGCAGTTCTTC.

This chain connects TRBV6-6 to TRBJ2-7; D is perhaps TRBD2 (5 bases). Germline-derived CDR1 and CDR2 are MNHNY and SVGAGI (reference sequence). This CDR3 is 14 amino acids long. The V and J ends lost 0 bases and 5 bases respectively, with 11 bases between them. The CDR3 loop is CASSYSAGVDEQYF. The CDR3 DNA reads TGTGCCAGCAGTTACTCGGCCGGGGTGGACGAGCAGTACTTC.

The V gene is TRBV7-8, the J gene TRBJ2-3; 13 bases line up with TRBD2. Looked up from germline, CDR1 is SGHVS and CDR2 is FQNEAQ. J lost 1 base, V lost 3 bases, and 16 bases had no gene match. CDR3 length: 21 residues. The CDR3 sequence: CASSFSLGTSGRGSGTDTQYF. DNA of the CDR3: TGTGCCAGCAGCTTTTCTCTTGGAACTAGCGGGAGGGGGTCAGGCACAGATACGCAGTATTTT.

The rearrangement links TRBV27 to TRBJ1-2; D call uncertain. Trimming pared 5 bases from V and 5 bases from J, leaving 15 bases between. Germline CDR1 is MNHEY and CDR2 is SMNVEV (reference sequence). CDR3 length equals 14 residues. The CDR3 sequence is CASSSRPLTYGYTF. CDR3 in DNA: TGTGCCAGCAGTAGCCGACCCTTGACTTATGGCTACACCTTC.

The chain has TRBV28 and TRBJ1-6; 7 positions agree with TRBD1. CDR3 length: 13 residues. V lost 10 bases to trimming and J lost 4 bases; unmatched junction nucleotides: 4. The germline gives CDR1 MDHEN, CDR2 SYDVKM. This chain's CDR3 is CATIQGYNSPLHF. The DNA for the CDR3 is TGTGCCACCATACAGGGGTATAATTCACCCCTCCACTTT.

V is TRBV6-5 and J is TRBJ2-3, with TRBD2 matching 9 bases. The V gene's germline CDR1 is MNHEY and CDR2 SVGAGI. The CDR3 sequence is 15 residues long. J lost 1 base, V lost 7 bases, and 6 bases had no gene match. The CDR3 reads CASMAGGFGTDTQYF. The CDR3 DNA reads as TGTGCCAGCATGGCGGGGGGGTTTGGCACAGATACGCAGTATTTT.

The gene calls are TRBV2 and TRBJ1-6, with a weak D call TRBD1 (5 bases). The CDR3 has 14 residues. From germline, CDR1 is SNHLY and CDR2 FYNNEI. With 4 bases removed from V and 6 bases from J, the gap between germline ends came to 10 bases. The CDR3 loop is CASSVRQGNSPLHF. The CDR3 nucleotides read TGTGCCAGCAGTGTGCGGCAGGGTAATTCACCCCTCCACTTT.

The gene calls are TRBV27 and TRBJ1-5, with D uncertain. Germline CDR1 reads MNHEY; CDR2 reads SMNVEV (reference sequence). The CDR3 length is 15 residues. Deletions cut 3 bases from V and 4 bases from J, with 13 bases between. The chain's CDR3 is CASSFLGGGNQPQHF. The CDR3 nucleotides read TGTGCCAGCAGTTTCTTGGGAGGTGGTAATCAGCCCCAGCATTTT.

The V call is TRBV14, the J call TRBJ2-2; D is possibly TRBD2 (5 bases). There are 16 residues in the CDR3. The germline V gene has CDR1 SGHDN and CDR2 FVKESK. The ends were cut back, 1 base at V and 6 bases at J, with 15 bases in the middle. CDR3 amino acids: CASSQASGWGAGELFF. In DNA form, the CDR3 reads TGTGCCAGCAGCCAAGCGTCGGGGTGGGGTGCCGGGGAGCTGTTTTTT.

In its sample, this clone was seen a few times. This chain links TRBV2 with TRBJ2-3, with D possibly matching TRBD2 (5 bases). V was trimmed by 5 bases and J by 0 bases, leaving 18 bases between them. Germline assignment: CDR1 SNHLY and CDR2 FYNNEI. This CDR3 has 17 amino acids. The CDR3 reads CASSPTLVSRSTDTQYF. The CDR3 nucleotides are TGTGCCAGCAGTCCTACACTAGTGAGTAGGAGCACAGATACGCAGTATTTT.

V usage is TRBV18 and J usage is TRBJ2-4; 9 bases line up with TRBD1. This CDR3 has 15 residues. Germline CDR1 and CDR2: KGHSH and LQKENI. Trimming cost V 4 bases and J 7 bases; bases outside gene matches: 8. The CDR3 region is CASSLLQGAGNIQYF. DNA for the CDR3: TGTGCCAGCTCACTTCTACAGGGGGCTGGGAACATTCAGTACTTC.

The CDR3 is CASGTVGGGEQFF. The CDR3 DNA sequence: TGCGCCAGCGGGACAGTTGGGGGCGGAGAGCAGTTCTTC. This chain uses TRBV10-1 with TRBJ2-1; 7 bases are a match to TRBD1. V was clipped by 8 bases and J by 10 bases; unmatched bases: 11. CDR1 is WNHNN and CDR2 is SYGVQD in the germline V gene (reference sequence). The CDR3 spans 13 residues.

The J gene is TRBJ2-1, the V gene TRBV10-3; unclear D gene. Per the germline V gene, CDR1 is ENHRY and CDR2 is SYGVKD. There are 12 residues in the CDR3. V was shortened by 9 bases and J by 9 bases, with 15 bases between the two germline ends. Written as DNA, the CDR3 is TGTGCCATTAGCATTGACCGCAGTGAGCAGTTCTTC. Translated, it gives CAISIDRSEQFF.

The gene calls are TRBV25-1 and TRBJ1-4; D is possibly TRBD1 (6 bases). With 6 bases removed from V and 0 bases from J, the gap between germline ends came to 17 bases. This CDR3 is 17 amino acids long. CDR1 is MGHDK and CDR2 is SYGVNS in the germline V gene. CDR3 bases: TGTGCCAGCAGCGCTGGGGGCGCCCTTGCAACTAATGAAAAACTGTTTTTT. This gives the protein CASSAGGALATNEKLFF.

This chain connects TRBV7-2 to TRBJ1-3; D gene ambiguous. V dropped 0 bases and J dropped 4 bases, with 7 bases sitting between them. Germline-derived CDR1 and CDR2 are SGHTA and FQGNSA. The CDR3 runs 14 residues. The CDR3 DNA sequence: TGTGCCAGCAGCTTAGCGATCAGGGGAAACACCATATATTTT. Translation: CASSLAIRGNTIYF.

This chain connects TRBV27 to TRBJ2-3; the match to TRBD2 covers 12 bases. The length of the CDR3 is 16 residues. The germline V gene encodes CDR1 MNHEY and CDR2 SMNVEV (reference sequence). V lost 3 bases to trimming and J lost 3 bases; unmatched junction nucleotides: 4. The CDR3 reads CASSFGLAGGTDTQYF. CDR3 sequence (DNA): TGTGCCAGCAGTTTTGGGCTAGCGGGAGGGACAGATACGCAGTATTTT.

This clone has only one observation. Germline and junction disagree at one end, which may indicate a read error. CDR3 amino acids: CARSLRQGANYGYTF. The CDR3 DNA is TGCGCCCGCAGCTTGAGACAGGGGGCGAACTATGGCTACACCTTC. The chain uses TRBV5-1 and TRBJ1-2; 10 positions match TRBD1. There are 15 residues in the CDR3. The germline gives CDR1 SGHRS, CDR2 YFSETQ.

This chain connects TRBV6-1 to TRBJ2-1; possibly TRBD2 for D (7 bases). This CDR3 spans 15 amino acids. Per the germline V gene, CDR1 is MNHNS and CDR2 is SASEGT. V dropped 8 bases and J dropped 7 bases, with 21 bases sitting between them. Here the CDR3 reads CASSIEGGSYNEQFF. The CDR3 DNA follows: TGTGCCAGCTCAATCGAGGGGGGGTCGTATAATGAGCAGTTCTTC.

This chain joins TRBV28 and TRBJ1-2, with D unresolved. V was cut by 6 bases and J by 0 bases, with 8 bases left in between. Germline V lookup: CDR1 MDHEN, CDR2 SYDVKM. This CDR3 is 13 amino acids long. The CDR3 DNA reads TGTGCCAGCAGACGGTCAACTAACTATGGCTACACCTTC. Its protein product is CASRRSTNYGYTF.

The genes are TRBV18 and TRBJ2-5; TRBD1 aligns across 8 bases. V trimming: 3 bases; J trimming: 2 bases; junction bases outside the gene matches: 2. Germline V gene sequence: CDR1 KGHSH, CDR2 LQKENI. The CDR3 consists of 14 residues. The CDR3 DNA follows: TGTGCCAGCTCACCTAGGACAGGGCAAGAGACCCAGTACTTC. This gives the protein CASSPRTGQETQYF.

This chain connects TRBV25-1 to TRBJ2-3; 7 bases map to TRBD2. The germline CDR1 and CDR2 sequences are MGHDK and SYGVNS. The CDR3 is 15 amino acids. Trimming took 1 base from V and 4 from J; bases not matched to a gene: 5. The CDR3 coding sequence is TGTGCCAGCAGTGAATGGGGGGGAAGTGCAGATACGCAGTATTTT. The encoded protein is CASSEWGGSADTQYF. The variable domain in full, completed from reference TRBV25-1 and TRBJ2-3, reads EADIYQTPRYLVIGTGKKITLECSQTMGHDKMYWYQQDPGMELHLIHYSYGVNSTEKGDLSSESTVSRIRTEHFPLTLESARPSHTSQYLCASSEWGGSADTQYFGPGTRLTVL.